A single TCR beta chain is shown here with its context. Its target is not known. This CDR3 is built from 15 residues. The germline CDR1 and CDR2 sequences are SGHNT and YENEEA. These data are taken from a study of monozygotic twins with inflammatory bowel disease. For every sample, eight separate reactions were used to make cDNA. Template-switch reactions added UMIs with a 6-nucleotide sample barcode. TCRdb re-called the 5' RACE reads and catalogs CDR3 proteins one per entry, DNA excluded. The repertoire table contains approximately 330,000 distinct CDR3 sequences. General observations from the study: Healthy co-twins showed greater TCRbeta diversity (inverse Simpson) than IBD patients. No difference was seen in repertoire similarity between concordant and discordant twins, possibly from limited power.

The gene calls are TRBV11-3 and TRBJ2-5; no DNA is available, so the TRBD1 call from TCRdb remains unchecked. Sequenced: blood. This TCR derives from a human donor with ulcerative colitis or Crohn's disease, or a healthy co-twin of an affected twin (not recorded which). CDR3 sequence: CASSLGASIQETQYF.